A single sample is the source of the 26 T cell receptor beta chains below, sequenced in a study of CD8+CD57+ T cells in acquired aplastic anemia. Genomic DNA constituted the template upon which TCR beta VDJ and CDR3 profiling was performed. MiXCR, run by TCRdb on the reads, gives a single entry per CDR3 protein. The sample contains about 210,000 distinct CDR3 sequences, 30% to 40% of which appear only once. Sequencing was carried out using sorted CD4+, CD8+, or CD8+CD57+ T cells (not recorded which) from PBMCs. These receptors were obtained from a human donor in good health, serving as a control.

This clonotype was counted ten times or more. The rearrangement links TRBV4-1 to TRBJ2-7; 9 positions agree with TRBD2. The V and J ends lost 4 bases and 0 bases, in that order; junction bases with no gene match: 4. The CDR3 is 15 residues long. The germline V gene has CDR1 MGHRA and CDR2 YSYEKL. CDR3 sequence: CASSLLAGISYEQYF. As DNA, the CDR3 is TGCGCCAGCAGCCTCCTAGCGGGGATCTCCTACGAGCAGTACTTC.

This clonotype was seen a handful of times. V usage is TRBV5-1 and J usage is TRBJ1-3; no firm D call. Germline V gives CDR1 SGHRS, CDR2 YFSETQ. Trimming shortened V by 1 base and J by 2 bases, and 16 bases separated the two germline ends. The CDR3 extends over 17 amino acids. This chain's CDR3 is CASSLLEASTPGNTIYF. The CDR3 nucleotides are TGCGCCAGCAGCTTGTTAGAAGCCTCTACCCCTGGAAACACCATATATTTT. The full variable domain, its missing parts supplied by reference TRBV5-1 and TRBJ1-3, is KAGVTQTPRYLIKTRGQQVTLSCSPISGHRSVSWYQQTPGQGLQFLFEYFSETQRNKGNFPGRFSGRQFSNSRSEMNVSTLELGDSALYLCASSLLEASTPGNTIYFGEGSWLTVV.

This clonotype was seen repeatedly, ten times or more. The chain recombines TRBV5-1 with TRBJ1-2; the D is unclear. The CDR3 has 12 amino acids. V was clipped by 2 bases and J by 8 bases, with 10 bases between them. The germline V gene has CDR1 SGHRS and CDR2 YFSETQ. CDR3: CASSFDTMGYTF. CDR3 nucleotide sequence: TGCGCCAGCAGCTTTGACACGATGGGCTACACCTTC.

This clonotype was found a few times. A single base separates this from a much larger clone, so it may be a read error. The V call is TRBV11-2, the J call TRBJ2-7; tentatively, D is TRBD1 or TRBD2 (7 bases each). This CDR3 contains 15 residues. Germline V gene data show CDR1 as SGHAT and CDR2 as FQNNGV. Here the CDR3 reads CASGLDAGGAYEQYF. The CDR3 DNA follows: TGTGCCAGCGGCTTAGACGCAGGGGGGGCCTACGAGCAGTACTTC.

This clonotype was seen a few times. The chain links TRBV5-1 to TRBJ2-1; no reliable D call. Trimming took off 4 bases at V and 2 bases at J, with 16 bases between the two ends. The CDR3 covers 16 residues. Germline V gene lookup returns CDR1 SGHRS and CDR2 YFSETQ. The CDR3 loop is CASSPSQVEAYNEQFF. CDR3 nucleotide sequence: TGCGCCAGCAGCCCCTCACAAGTGGAAGCCTACAATGAGCAGTTCTTC.

Regarding this clonotype: Compared with germline, one end of the junction differs, possibly owing to a read error. The rearrangement uses TRBV24-1 and TRBJ1-2, with D perhaps matching TRBD1 (6 bases). The germline V gene encodes CDR1 KGHDR and CDR2 SFDVKD. CDR3 length: 14 amino acids. CDR3 region: CATGDPDRDYGYTF. CDR3 in DNA: TGTGCCACCGGTGATCCGGACAGAGACTATGGCTACACCTTC.

This clonotype has ten or more counts. The V and J genes are TRBV5-1 and TRBJ1-2; 11 bases line up with TRBD1. Germline V lookup: CDR1 SGHRS, CDR2 YFSETQ. V lost 0 bases, J lost 8 bases, and 6 bases stayed unmatched. This CDR3 has 15 amino acids. The CDR3: CASSLGGTGGGGYTF. The CDR3 DNA reads as TGCGCCAGCAGCTTGGGCGGGACAGGGGGAGGCGGCTACACCTTC.

This clonotype has ten or more counts. The chain combines TRBV20-1 with TRBJ1-2, with 9 bases matching TRBD1. Germline CDR1 is DFQATT and CDR2 is SNEGSKA (reference sequence). V lost 5 bases to trimming and J lost 0 bases; unmatched junction nucleotides: 7. This CDR3 is built from 15 residues. CDR3 protein: CSAPGQGTANYGYTF. DNA of the CDR3: TGCAGTGCTCCGGGACAGGGAACGGCTAACTATGGCTACACCTTC.

This clonotype was observed at least ten times. The chain recombines TRBV7-9 with TRBJ1-1; D might be TRBD1 (5 bases). Germline CDR1 SEHNR, CDR2 FQNEAQ (reference sequence). CDR3 length equals 14 residues. V gave up 1 base and J gave up 6 bases, with 12 bases separating them. CDR3 nucleotides: TGTGCCAGCAGCTTAGGGACACCGGTCTCTGAAGCTTTCTTT. Protein: CASSLGTPVSEAFF.

Turning to this clonotype: One junction end disagrees with the germline gene, perhaps due to a read error. The chain links TRBV29-1 to TRBJ2-1; D not certain. Germline V CDR1 and CDR2: SQVTM, ANQGSEA. The CDR3 extends over 11 amino acids. CDR3 in amino acids: CSVIAYNAQFF. DNA of the CDR3: TGCAGCGTTATCGCCTACAATGCGCAGTTCTTC.

This chain links TRBV3-1 with TRBJ2-1, with D perhaps TRBD1 or TRBD2 (6 bases each). V lost 0 bases and J lost 10, with 16 bases in between. The CDR3 spans 15 residues. Germline V gene lookup returns CDR1 LGHDT and CDR2 YNNKEL (reference sequence). This CDR3 is CASSQDSLGGREQFF. The CDR3, as DNA: TGTGCCAGCAGCCAAGACTCATTGGGGGGCAGGGAGCAGTTCTTC.

Of note for this clonotype: The junction departs from germline at one end; a sequencing error may be responsible. The chain carries TRBV2 and TRBJ1-1, with no clear D. Looked up from germline, CDR1 is SNHLY and CDR2 is FYNNEI. CDR3 length: 15 residues. DNA for the CDR3: TGTGCCAGCAGTGTTAAAGGGTTTATGAACACTGAAGCTCTCTTT. It codes for CASSVKGFMNTEALF.

This clonotype came up many times. This chain joins TRBV15 and TRBJ2-7, with D tentatively TRBD1 (6 bases). Germline V gene lookup returns CDR1 LNHNV and CDR2 YYDKDF (reference sequence). V shed 3 bases and J shed 0 bases, with 18 bases lying between them. This CDR3 has 17 residues. CDR3 nucleotide sequence: TGTGCCACCAGCAGGGGGAGACAGGCCTTTCGCTCCTACGAGCAGTACTTC. Protein product: CATSRGRQAFRSYEQYF.

CDR3 in DNA: TGTGCCAGTAACCCGCTGTTCCCCTACAATGAGCAGTTCTTC. Encoded protein: CASNPLFPYNEQFF. The chain has TRBV6-1 and TRBJ2-1, with D uncertain. The CDR3 is made up of 14 amino acids. The germline V gene has CDR1 MNHNS and CDR2 SASEGT. The V and J ends lost 9 bases and 2 bases respectively, with 14 bases between them.

The CDR3 DNA is TGTGCCAGCAGCGTTTCAGGCGGATCGGGTGGGACTTTCTTT. Protein sequence: CASSVSGGSGGTFF. The chain is built from TRBV2 and TRBJ1-1, with D unclear. Germline loops: CDR1 SNHLY, CDR2 FYNNEI. V lost 6 bases to trimming and J lost 12 bases, with 23 bases between them. This CDR3 region has 14 residues.

The chain combines TRBV7-2 with TRBJ1-5; D ambiguous. V lost 7 bases, J lost 7 bases, and 14 bases lay in between. The CDR3 consists of 13 residues. CDR1 and CDR2 (germline): SGHTA, FQGNSA. The CDR3 nucleotides read TGTGCCAGCAAAGCGGGCCTGAACCAGCCCCAGCATTTT. It is translated as CASKAGLNQPQHF.

The rearrangement joins TRBV4-1 to TRBJ2-5; a possible D gene is TRBD2 (5 bases). CDR3 length: 16 amino acids. Deletions cut 4 bases from V and 1 base from J, with 16 bases between. Germline assignment: CDR1 MGHRA and CDR2 YSYEKL. In DNA, the CDR3 is TGCGCCAGCAGCCGAAGACATCGGGGTATCCAAGAGACCCAGTACTTC. It encodes CASSRRHRGIQETQYF.

Points on this clonotype: This may stem from a read error, because a much larger clone lies one nucleotide away. The genes are TRBV7-2 and TRBJ1-1; D is perhaps TRBD1 (6 bases). Germline V gives CDR1 SGHTA, CDR2 FQGNSA. The CDR3 runs to 14 residues. CDR3 DNA sequence: TGTGCCAGCAGCTCCCAGGGGAGAGGAACTGAAGCTCTCTTT. Protein product: CASSSQGRGTEALF.

This clonotype was counted many times. V is TRBV2 and J is TRBJ2-1; D remains unclear. V shed 4 bases and J shed 4 bases, with 14 bases lying between them. CDR3 length equals 15 residues. Germline CDR1 reads SNHLY; CDR2 reads FYNNEI. The CDR3 region is CASSVLGATYNEQFF. The CDR3 bases are TGTGCCAGCAGTGTTCTGGGCGCCACATACAATGAGCAGTTCTTC.

The chain links TRBV12-3 or TRBV12-4 to TRBJ1-4, with 7 bases aligning to TRBD1. This CDR3 spans 15 amino acids. The V segment lost 6 bases and the J segment 10 bases; nucleotides outside the gene matches: 14. The CDR3 DNA is TGTGCCAGCAGGTTCACCGGGGCAGGGGGATCAAAACTGTTTTTT. It codes for CASRFTGAGGSKLFF.

This clonotype was observed many times. This chain links TRBV19 with TRBJ1-5; D not resolved. CDR3 length equals 13 residues. Germline CDR1 is LNHDA and CDR2 is SQIVND (reference sequence). Trimming took off 5 bases at V and 4 bases at J, with 9 bases between the two ends. Here the CDR3 reads CASSPSLNQPQHF. CDR3 DNA: TGTGCCAGTAGTCCAAGCCTGAATCAGCCCCAGCATTTT.

On this clonotype: Just one base apart from a much larger clone, this may be a read error. The chain joins TRBV2 to TRBJ2-1; 8 bases line up with TRBD2. CDR3 length: 14 residues. Germline CDR1 is SNHLY and CDR2 is FYNNEI. Germline trimming cut 8 bases from V and 5 bases from J; bases unmatched to any gene: 8. The CDR3 DNA follows: TGTGCCAGCGGCCGGGGGGGGAGTAACAATGAGCAGTTCTTC. Its protein is CASGRGGSNNEQFF.

V and J are TRBV28 and TRBJ1-1, with 9 positions matching TRBD1. Germline V lookup: CDR1 MDHEN, CDR2 SYDVKM. This CDR3 has 13 amino acids. Trimming at V came to 5 bases and at J to 7 bases, leaving 5 bases not matched to a gene. The CDR3 nucleotides are TGTGCCAGCAGTGAACAGGGGGCCCATGAAGCTTTCTTT. Translating gives CASSEQGAHEAFF.

V usage is TRBV19 and J usage is TRBJ1-5; no clear D gene. With 1 base removed from V and 5 bases from J, the gap between germline ends came to 3 bases. Germline V gene lookup returns CDR1 LNHDA and CDR2 SQIVND (reference sequence). CDR3 length: 12 amino acids. The CDR3, as DNA: TGTGCCAGTAGTATAGCGGATCAGCCCCAGCATTTT. As protein: CASSIADQPQHF.

The chain carries TRBV4-2 and TRBJ2-1, with 12 bases matching TRBD1. After removal of 7 bases from V and 6 bases from J, the junction contained 10 bases not matched to a gene. Germline V gene data show CDR1 as LGHNA and CDR2 as YNFKEQ. The CDR3 sequence is 16 residues long. In nucleotides, the CDR3 is TGTGCCAGCACTGGGGGGGGACAGGGGGCAGGCAATGAGCAGTTCTTC. Residues: CASTGGGQGAGNEQFF.

The table lists this clonotype with many counts. The chain combines TRBV20-1 with TRBJ1-1; D not resolved. The CDR3 contains 12 residues. Germline V gene data show CDR1 as DFQATT and CDR2 as SNEGSKA (reference sequence). Trimming took off 6 bases at V and 1 base at J, with 9 bases between the two ends. CDR3 DNA sequence: TGCAGTGCACCCGACAAGAACACTGAAGCTTTCTTT. It encodes CSAPDKNTEAFF.